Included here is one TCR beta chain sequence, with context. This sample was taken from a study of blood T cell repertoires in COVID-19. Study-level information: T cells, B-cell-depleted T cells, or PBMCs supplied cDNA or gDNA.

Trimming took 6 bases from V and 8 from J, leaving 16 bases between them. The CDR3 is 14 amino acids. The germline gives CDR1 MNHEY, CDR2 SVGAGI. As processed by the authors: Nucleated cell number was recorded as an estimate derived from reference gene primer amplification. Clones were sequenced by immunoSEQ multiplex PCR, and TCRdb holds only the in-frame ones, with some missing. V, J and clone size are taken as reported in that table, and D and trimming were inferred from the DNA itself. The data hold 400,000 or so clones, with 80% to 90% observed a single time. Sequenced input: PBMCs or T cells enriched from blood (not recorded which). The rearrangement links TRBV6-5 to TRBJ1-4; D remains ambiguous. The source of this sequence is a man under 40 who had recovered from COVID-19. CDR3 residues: CASRRLPKEEKLFF. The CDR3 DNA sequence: TGTGCCAGCAGACGACTTCCCAAGGAGGAAAAACTGTTTTTT.